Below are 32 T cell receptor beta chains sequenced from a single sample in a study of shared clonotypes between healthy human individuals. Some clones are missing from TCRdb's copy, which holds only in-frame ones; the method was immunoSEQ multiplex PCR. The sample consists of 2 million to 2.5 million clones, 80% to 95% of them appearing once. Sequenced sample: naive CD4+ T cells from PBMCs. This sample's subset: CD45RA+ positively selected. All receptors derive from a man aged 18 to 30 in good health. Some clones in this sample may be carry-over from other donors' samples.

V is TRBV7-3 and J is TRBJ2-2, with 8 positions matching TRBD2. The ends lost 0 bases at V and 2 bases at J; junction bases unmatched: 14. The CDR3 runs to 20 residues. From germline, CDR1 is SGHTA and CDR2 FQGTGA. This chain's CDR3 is CASSLTPLFGSGTNTGELFF. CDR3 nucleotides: TGTGCCAGCAGCTTAACACCCCTCTTCGGTAGCGGGACCAACACCGGGGAGCTGTTTTTT. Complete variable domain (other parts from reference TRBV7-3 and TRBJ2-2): GAGVSQTPSNKVTEKGKYVELRCDPISGHTALYWYRQSLGQGPEFLIYFQGTGAADDSGLPNDRFFAVRPEGSVSTLKIQRTERGDSAVYLCASSLTPLFGSGTNTGELFFGEGSRLTVL.

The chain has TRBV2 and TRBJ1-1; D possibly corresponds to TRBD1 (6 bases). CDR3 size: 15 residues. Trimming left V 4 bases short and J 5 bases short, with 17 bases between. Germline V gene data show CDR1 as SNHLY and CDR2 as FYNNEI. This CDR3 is CASSGVLQGWTEAFF. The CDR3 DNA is TGTGCCAGCAGTGGTGTTTTACAGGGATGGACTGAAGCTTTCTTT.

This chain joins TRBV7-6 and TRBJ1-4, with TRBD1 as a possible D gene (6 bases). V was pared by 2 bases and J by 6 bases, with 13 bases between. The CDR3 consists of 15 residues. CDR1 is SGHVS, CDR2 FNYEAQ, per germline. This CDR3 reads CASSLFGQRDEKLFF. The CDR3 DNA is TGTGCCAGCAGCTTATTTGGACAGAGGGATGAAAAACTGTTTTTT.

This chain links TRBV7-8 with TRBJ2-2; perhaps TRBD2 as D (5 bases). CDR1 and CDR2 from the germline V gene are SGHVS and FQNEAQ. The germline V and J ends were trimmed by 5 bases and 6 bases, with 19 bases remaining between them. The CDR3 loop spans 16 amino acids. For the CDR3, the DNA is TGTGCCAGCAGCATCCGATTTGGAGGCGAACCCGGGGAGCTGTTTTTT. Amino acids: CASSIRFGGEPGELFF.

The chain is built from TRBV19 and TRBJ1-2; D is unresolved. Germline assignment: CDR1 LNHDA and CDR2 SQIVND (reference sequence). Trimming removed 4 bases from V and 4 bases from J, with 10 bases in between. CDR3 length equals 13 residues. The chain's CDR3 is CASSNEDAYGYTF. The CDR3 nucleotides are TGTGCCAGTAGTAACGAGGACGCCTATGGCTACACCTTC.

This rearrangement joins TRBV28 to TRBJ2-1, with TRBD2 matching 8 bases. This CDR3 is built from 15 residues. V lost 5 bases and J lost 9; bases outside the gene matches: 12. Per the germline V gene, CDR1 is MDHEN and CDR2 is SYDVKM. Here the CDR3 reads CASSLGGAGVSEQFF. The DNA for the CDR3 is TGTGCCAGCAGTCTCGGCGGAGCGGGAGTTAGTGAGCAGTTCTTC.

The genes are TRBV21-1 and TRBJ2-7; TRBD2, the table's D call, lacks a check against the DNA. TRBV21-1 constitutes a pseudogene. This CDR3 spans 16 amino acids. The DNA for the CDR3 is TGTGCCAGCAGCTCACCGTCTAGCGGGAACCCCTACGAGCAGTACTTC. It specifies CASSSPSSGNPYEQYF.

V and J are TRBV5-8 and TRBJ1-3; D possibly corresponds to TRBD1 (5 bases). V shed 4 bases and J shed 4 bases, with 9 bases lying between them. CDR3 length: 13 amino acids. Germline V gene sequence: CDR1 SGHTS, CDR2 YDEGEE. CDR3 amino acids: CASSHRNGNTIYF. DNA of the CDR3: TGTGCCAGCAGCCACAGGAACGGAAACACCATATATTTT. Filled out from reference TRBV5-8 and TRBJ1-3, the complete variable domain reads EAGVTQSPTHLIKTRGQQATLRCSPISGHTSVYWYQQALGLGLQFLLWYDEGEERNRGNFPPRFSGRQFPNYSSELNVNALELEDSALYLCASSHRNGNTIYFGEGSWLTVV.

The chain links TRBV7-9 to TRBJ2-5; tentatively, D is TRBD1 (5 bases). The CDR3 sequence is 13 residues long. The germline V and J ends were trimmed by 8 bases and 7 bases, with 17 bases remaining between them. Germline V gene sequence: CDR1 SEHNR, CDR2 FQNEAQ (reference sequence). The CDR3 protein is CASSTDRWGTQYF. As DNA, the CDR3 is TGTGCCAGCTCGACAGACCGATGGGGGACCCAGTACTTC.

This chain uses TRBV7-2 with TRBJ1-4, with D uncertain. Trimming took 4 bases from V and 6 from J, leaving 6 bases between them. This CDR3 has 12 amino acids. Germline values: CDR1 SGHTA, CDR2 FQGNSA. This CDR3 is CASSYQDEKLFF. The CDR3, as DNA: TGTGCCAGCAGCTATCAGGATGAAAAACTGTTTTTT.

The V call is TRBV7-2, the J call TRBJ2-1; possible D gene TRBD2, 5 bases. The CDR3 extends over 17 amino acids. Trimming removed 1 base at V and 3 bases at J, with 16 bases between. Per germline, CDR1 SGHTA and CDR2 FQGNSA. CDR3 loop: CASSLGLPVHIYNEQFF. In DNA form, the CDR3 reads TGTGCCAGCAGCTTAGGACTACCCGTACACATCTACAATGAGCAGTTCTTC.

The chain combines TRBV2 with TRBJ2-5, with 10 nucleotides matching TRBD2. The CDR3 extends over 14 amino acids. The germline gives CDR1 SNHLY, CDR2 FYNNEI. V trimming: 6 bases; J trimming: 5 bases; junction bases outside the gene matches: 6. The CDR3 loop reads CASRRLAGGETQYF. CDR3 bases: TGTGCCAGCAGACGACTAGCGGGTGGGGAGACCCAGTACTTC.

CDR3 sequence: CASSLQAGVGGETQYF. The CDR3 DNA is TGTGCCAGCAGCTTACAAGCGGGTGTTGGAGGAGAGACCCAGTACTTC. The rearrangement uses TRBV7-2 and TRBJ2-5; the D gene is possibly TRBD2 (6 bases). Germline CDR1 is SGHTA and CDR2 is FQGNSA. The germline V and J ends were trimmed by 2 bases and 4 bases, with 17 bases remaining between them. This CDR3 region has 16 residues.

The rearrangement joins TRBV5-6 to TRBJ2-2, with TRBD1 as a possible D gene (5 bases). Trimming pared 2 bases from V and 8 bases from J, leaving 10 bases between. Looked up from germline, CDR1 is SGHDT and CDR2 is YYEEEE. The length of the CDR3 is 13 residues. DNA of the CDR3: TGTGCCAGCAGCTTTGGTCAGGGAGGGGAGCTGTTTTTT. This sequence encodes CASSFGQGGELFF.

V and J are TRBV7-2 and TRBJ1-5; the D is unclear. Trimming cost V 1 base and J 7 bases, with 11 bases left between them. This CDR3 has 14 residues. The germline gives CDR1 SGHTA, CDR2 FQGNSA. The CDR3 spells CASSLGLGEQPQHF. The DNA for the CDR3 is TGTGCCAGCAGCTTAGGTTTGGGCGAACAGCCCCAGCATTTT.

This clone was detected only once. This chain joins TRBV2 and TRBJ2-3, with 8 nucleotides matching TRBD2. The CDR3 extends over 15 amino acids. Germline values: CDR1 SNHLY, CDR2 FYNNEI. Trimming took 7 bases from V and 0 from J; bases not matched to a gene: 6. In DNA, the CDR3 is TGTGCCAGCACCGTCGCGGGAGGAAGCACAGATACGCAGTATTTT. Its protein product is CASTVAGGSTDTQYF.

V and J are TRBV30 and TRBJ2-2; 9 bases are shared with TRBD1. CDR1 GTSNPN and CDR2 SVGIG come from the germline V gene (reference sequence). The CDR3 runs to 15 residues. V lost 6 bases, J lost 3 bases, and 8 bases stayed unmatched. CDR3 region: CACTTGTGYTGELFF. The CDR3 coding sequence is TGTGCCTGTACAACCGGGACAGGGTACACCGGGGAGCTGTTTTTT.

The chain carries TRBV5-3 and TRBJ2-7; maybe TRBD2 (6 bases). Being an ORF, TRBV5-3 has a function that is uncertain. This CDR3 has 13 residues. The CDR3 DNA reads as TGTGCCAGAAGCTGCCGCCGGGGGACGGCGTTGGTTGTC. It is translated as CARSCRRGTALVV.

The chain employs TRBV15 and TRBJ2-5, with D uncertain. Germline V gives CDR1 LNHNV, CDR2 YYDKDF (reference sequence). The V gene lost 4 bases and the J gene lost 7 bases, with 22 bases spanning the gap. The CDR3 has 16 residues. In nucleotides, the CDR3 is TGTGCCACCAGCACCAATGACCAGCCCCTCGGCGTGACCCAGTACTTC. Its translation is CATSTNDQPLGVTQYF.

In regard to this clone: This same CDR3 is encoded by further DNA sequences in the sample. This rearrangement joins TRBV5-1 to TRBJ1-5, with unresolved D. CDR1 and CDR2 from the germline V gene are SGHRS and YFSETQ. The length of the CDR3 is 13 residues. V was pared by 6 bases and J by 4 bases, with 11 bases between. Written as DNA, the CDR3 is TGCGCCAGCACCGTTGATGGGAATCAGCCCCAGCATTTT. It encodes CASTVDGNQPQHF.

The CDR3 bases are TGTGCCAGCAGCTTAGATCCCGGACTAGCGGGAGGTGGCACAGATACGCAGTATTTT. Encoded protein: CASSLDPGLAGGGTDTQYF. This chain links TRBV11-2 with TRBJ2-3; 14 positions agree with TRBD2. In germline, CDR1 is SGHAT, CDR2 FQNNGV. Losses at the gene ends were 0 bases for V and 1 base for J; bases not matched to a gene: 6. The CDR3 is 19 amino acids.

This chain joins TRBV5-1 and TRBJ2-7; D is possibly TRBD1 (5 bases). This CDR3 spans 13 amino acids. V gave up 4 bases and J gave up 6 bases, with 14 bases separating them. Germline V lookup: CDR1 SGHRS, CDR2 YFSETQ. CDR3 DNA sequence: TGCGCCAGCAGCCTCTCAGGGTTTTCCGAGCAGTACTTC. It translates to CASSLSGFSEQYF.

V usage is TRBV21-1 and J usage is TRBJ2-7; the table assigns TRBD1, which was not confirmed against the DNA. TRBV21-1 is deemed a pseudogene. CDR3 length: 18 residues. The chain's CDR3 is CASTTDRVVARRPYEQYF. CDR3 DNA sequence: TGTGCCAGCACTACGGACAGGGTGGTTGCGCGGAGACCCTACGAGCAGTACTTC.

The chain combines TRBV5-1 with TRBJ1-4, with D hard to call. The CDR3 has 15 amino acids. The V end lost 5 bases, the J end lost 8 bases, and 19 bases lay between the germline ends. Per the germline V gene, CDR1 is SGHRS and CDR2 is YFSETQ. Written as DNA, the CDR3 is TGCGCCAGCAGTATATTACCCCTCGGCGGCGAAAAACTGTTTTTT. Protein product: CASSILPLGGEKLFF.

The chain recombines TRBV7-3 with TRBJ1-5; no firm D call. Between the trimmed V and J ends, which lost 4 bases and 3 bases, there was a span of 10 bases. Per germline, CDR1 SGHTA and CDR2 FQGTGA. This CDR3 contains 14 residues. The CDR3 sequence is CASSSNKANQPQHF. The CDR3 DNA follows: TGTGCCAGCAGCTCCAACAAGGCCAATCAGCCCCAGCATTTT.

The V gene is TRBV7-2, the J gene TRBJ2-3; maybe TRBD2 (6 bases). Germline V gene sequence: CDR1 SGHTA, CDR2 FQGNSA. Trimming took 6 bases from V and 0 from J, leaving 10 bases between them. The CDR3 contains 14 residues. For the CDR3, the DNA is TGTGCCAGCAGACTAGGGACTAGCACAGATACGCAGTATTTT. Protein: CASRLGTSTDTQYF. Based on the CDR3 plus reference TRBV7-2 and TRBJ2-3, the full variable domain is GAGVSQSPSNKVTEKGKDVELRCDPISGHTALYWYRQSLGQGLEFLIYFQGNSAPDKSGLPSDRFSAERTGGSVSTLTIQRTQQEDSAVYLCASRLGTSTDTQYFGPGTRLTVL.

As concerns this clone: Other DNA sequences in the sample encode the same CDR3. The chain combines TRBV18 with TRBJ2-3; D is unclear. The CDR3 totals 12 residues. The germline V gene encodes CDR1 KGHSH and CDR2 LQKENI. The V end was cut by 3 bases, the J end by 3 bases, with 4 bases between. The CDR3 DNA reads TGTGCCAGCTCACCGGAAACAGATACGCAGTATTTT. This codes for CASSPETDTQYF.

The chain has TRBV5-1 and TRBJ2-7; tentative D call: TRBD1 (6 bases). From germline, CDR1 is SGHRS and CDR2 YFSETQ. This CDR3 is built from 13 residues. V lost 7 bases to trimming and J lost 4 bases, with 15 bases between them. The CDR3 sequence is CASAQGGVYEQYF. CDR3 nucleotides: TGCGCCAGCGCTCAAGGGGGAGTTTACGAGCAGTACTTC.

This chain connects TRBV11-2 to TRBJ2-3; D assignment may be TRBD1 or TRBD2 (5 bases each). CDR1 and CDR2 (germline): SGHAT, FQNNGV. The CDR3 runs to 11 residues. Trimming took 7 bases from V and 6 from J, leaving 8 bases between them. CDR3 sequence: CASTEGDTQYF. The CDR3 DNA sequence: TGTGCCAGCACCGAGGGGGATACGCAGTATTTT.

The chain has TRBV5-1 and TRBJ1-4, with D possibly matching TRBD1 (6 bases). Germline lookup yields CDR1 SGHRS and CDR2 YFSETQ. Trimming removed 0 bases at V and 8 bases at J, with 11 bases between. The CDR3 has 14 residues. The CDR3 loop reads CASSLGDTGEKLFF. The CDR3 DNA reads TGCGCCAGCAGCTTGGGGGACACAGGGGAAAAACTGTTTTTT.

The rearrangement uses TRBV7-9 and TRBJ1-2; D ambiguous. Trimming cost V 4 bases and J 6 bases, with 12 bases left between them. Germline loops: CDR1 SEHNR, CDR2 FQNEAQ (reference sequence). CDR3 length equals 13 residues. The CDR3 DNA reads TGTGCCAGCAGCTGGCGGGCGGGAGATGGCTACACCTTC. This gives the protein CASSWRAGDGYTF.

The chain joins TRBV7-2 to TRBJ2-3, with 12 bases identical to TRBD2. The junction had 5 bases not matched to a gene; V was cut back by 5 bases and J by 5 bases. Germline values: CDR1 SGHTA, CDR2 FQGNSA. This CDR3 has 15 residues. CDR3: CASSTLAGGGDTQYF. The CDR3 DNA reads TGTGCCAGCAGCACCCTAGCGGGAGGGGGAGATACGCAGTATTTT.